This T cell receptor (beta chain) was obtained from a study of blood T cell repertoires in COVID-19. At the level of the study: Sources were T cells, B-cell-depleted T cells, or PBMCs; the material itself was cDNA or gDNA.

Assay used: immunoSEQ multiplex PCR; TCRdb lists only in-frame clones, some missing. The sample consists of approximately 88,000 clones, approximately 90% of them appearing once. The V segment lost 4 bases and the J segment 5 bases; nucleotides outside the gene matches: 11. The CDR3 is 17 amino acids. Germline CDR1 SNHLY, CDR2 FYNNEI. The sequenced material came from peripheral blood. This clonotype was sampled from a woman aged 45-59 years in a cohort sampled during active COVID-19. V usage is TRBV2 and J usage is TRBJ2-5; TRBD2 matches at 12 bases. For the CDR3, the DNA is TGTGCCAGCAGTGGCCGCAGAAAGACTAGCGGGGGTGAGACCCAGTACTTC. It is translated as CASSGRRKTSGGETQYF.